Listed here are 30 T cell receptor beta chains from one sample, sequenced in a study of blood T cell repertoires in COVID-19 (dated by TCRdb to the early 2020s). The method behind the library was the immunoSEQ multiplex PCR assay. TCRdb took over this immuneACCESS table, retaining in-frame rearrangements with V and J assigned. Such tables are incomplete; in checked studies, under half of the missing clones stem from an unresolved V gene, and the remainder is unexplained. The sample profile shows more than 95,000 clones; 70% to 90% of them were found once. Together, the top ten hold approximately 1.1% of the sample. The sequencing sample was made of peripheral blood. Source of these receptors: a woman older than 75 with acute or convalescent COVID-19.

As DNA, the CDR3 is TGTGCTAGTGGTAGGTCAGGGAGGACAGATACGCAGTATTTT. As protein: CASGRSGRTDTQYF. The rearrangement links TRBV12-5 to TRBJ2-3; D may be TRBD2 (6 bases). Germline CDR1 is LGHNT and CDR2 is FRNRAP. The V end lost 5 bases, the J end lost 3 bases, and 12 bases lay between the germline ends. This CDR3 comprises 14 residues.

The genes are TRBV29-1 and TRBJ2-7; TRBD1 matches 8 bases. Trimming cost V 6 bases and J 2 bases; bases outside gene matches: 9. CDR1 is SQVTM, CDR2 ANQGSEA, per germline. This CDR3 is 14 amino acids long. The CDR3 coding sequence is TGCAGCGTAGCCTGGACAGGGAGAGCCTACGAGCAGTACTTC. Translating it yields CSVAWTGRAYEQYF.

This clone was counted a single time. This chain joins TRBV4-1 and TRBJ2-7; maybe TRBD2 (6 bases). V gave up 4 bases and J gave up 2 bases, with 12 bases separating them. The V gene's germline CDR1 is MGHRA and CDR2 YSYEKL. The CDR3 runs 14 residues. The CDR3, as DNA: TGCGCCAGCAGCCCTGCGGGGTTGCCCTACGAGCAGTACTTC. Translation: CASSPAGLPYEQYF.

This clone was counted between two and nine times. The chain is built from TRBV6-5 and TRBJ2-2; tentative D call: TRBD2 (6 bases). Trimming took off 6 bases at V and 0 bases at J, with 11 bases between the two ends. Germline CDR1 MNHEY, CDR2 SVGAGI. The CDR3 sequence is 15 residues long. The CDR3 region has the DNA TGTGCCAGCAGCCCGGGGGTATCGAACACCGGGGAGCTGTTTTTT. Protein sequence: CASSPGVSNTGELFF.

The genes are TRBV14 and TRBJ2-1; D remains ambiguous. Germline loops: CDR1 SGHDN, CDR2 FVKESK. This CDR3 has 13 amino acids. V lost 3 bases, J lost 3 bases, and 6 bases lay in between. CDR3 protein: CASSQAVYNEQFF. The CDR3 DNA reads as TGTGCCAGCAGCCAGGCGGTCTACAATGAGCAGTTCTTC.

The chain couples TRBV28 to TRBJ2-7; the match to TRBD1 covers 9 bases. Unmatched junction bases numbered 12, after V lost 4 bases and J lost 5 bases. Germline values: CDR1 MDHEN, CDR2 SYDVKM. The CDR3 is 16 residues long. Here the CDR3 reads CASSYRPGQGVHEQYF. The CDR3 nucleotides read TGTGCCAGCAGTTATCGGCCGGGACAGGGCGTGCACGAGCAGTACTTC.

The chain carries TRBV29-1 and TRBJ1-2; perhaps TRBD1 as D (5 bases). CDR1 is SQVTM and CDR2 is ANQGSEA in the germline V gene. This CDR3 has 15 amino acids. V was clipped by 3 bases and J by 4 bases, with 18 bases between them. Here the CDR3 reads CSVDDGRGSVYGYTF. CDR3 nucleotides: TGCAGCGTTGACGACGGCCGGGGGTCCGTCTATGGCTACACCTTC.

This chain uses TRBV5-4 with TRBJ2-3; D remains unclear. CDR3 length equals 12 residues. Trimming took 4 bases from V and 6 from J, leaving 9 bases between them. The germline V gene has CDR1 SGHNT and CDR2 YYREEE (reference sequence). CDR3 DNA: TGTGCCAGCAGCCCCCAAGCGGATACGCAGTATTTT. Translating gives CASSPQADTQYF.

CDR3 in DNA: TGTGCCAGCCAGCGGTCTGGGGCCAACGTCCTGACTTTC. Protein sequence: CASQRSGANVLTF. The V and J genes are TRBV27 and TRBJ2-6; D might be TRBD2 (5 bases). This CDR3 is 13 amino acids long. Between the trimmed V and J ends, which lost 8 bases and 1 base, there was a span of 6 bases. Germline assignment: CDR1 MNHEY and CDR2 SMNVEV (reference sequence).

The J gene is TRBJ1-2, the V gene TRBV2; the match to TRBD1 covers 10 bases. This CDR3 has 15 residues. Germline CDR1 SNHLY, CDR2 FYNNEI. J was trimmed by 8 bases and V by 2 bases; bases with no gene match: 8. The CDR3: CASSEIRTGGRGYTF. In nucleotides, the CDR3 is TGTGCCAGCAGTGAAATCCGGACAGGGGGAAGGGGCTACACCTTC.

This clone was seen just once. DNA for the CDR3: TGTGCCAGTAGTATATCCCCAGGGGCGAACACTGAAGCTTTCTTT. It yields the protein CASSISPGANTEAFF. The chain combines TRBV19 with TRBJ1-1; tentative D call: TRBD1 (6 bases). Germline CDR1 reads LNHDA; CDR2 reads SQIVND (reference sequence). V lost 2 bases and J 1 base, leaving 11 bases between the germline ends. This CDR3 is built from 15 residues.

In this sample, this clone turned up a few times. CDR3 in DNA: TGTGCCAGCAGCGTATCTAGCGGGAGTTGGGACGGGGAGCTGTTTTTT. Translation: CASSVSSGSWDGELFF. The rearrangement links TRBV9 to TRBJ2-2, with 10 positions matching TRBD2. CDR3 length: 16 amino acids. Germline assignment: CDR1 SGDLS and CDR2 YYNGEE. V trimming: 1 base; J trimming: 7 bases; junction bases outside the gene matches: 7.

The chain carries TRBV18 and TRBJ1-1; 7 bases are shared with TRBD1. This CDR3 region has 13 residues. V was pared by 8 bases and J by 6 bases, with 9 bases of the junction left unmatched. From germline, CDR1 is KGHSH and CDR2 LQKENI. The CDR3 nucleotides read TGTGCCAGCACCCCACAGGGGTGGCCTGAAGCTTTCTTT. Translated: CASTPQGWPEAFF.

CDR3 coding DNA: TGCGCCAGCAGCTTGATCGGCGGGGATAAAAACATTCAGTACTTC. Its translation: CASSLIGGDKNIQYF. This rearrangement joins TRBV5-1 to TRBJ2-4; TRBD2 is a possible D gene (6 bases). This CDR3 region has 15 residues. Per germline, CDR1 SGHRS and CDR2 YFSETQ. Between the trimmed V and J ends, which lost 1 base and 4 bases, there was a span of 12 bases.

The chain carries TRBV2 and TRBJ1-6; TRBD1 is a possible D gene (5 bases). Trimming cost V 1 base and J 10 bases, with 11 bases left between them. The CDR3 consists of 14 residues. The germline gives CDR1 SNHLY, CDR2 FYNNEI. In DNA form, the CDR3 reads TGTGCCAGCAGTGAAGGCAGGGCTCGATCACCCCTCCACTTT. This sequence encodes CASSEGRARSPLHF.

The genes are TRBV10-1 and TRBJ1-5; the D gene is possibly TRBD1 (6 bases). V lost 2 bases to trimming and J lost 6 bases, with 14 bases between them. The germline CDR1 and CDR2 sequences are WNHNN and SYGVQD (reference sequence). The CDR3 sequence is 15 residues long. The CDR3 DNA sequence: TGCGCCAGCAGTGAGACGTCGGGGGGCTGTCAGCCCCAGCATTTT. Amino acid sequence: CASSETSGGCQPQHF.

The chain couples TRBV7-9 to TRBJ1-2; D not resolved. Germline assignment: CDR1 SEHNR and CDR2 FQNEAQ (reference sequence). The V end lost 5 bases, the J end lost 4 bases, and 14 bases lay between the germline ends. The CDR3 sequence is 14 residues long. The CDR3 coding sequence is TGTGCCAGCAGCGCAAGGCGGGTCCCCTATGGCTACACCTTC. This gives the protein CASSARRVPYGYTF. Drawing the rest from reference TRBV7-9 and TRBJ1-2, the complete variable domain is DTGVSQNPRHKITKRGQNVTFRCDPISEHNRLYWYRQTLGQGPEFLTYFQNEAQLEKSRLLSDRFSAERPKGSFSTLEIQRTEQGDSAMYLCASSARRVPYGYTFGSGTRLTVV.

The table lists this clone with a few counts. This rearrangement joins TRBV5-1 to TRBJ2-1; a possible D gene is TRBD2 (6 bases). The germline V gene encodes CDR1 SGHRS and CDR2 YFSETQ. This CDR3 contains 16 residues. V shed 4 bases and J shed 0 bases, with 14 bases lying between them. The CDR3 DNA reads TGCGCCAGCAGCAAGGAGACTAGGAGCTCCTACAATGAGCAGTTCTTC. As protein: CASSKETRSSYNEQFF.

This chain uses TRBV19 with TRBJ2-7; 8 bases agree with TRBD1. This CDR3 is 15 amino acids long. V was pared by 7 bases and J by 1 base, with 9 bases of the junction left unmatched. Per the germline V gene, CDR1 is LNHDA and CDR2 is SQIVND (reference sequence). The CDR3 is CASKKAQGASYEQYF. CDR3 nucleotides: TGTGCCAGTAAAAAGGCCCAGGGGGCATCCTACGAGCAGTACTTC.

The chain couples TRBV18 to TRBJ1-4; the match to TRBD1 covers 7 bases. V lost 5 bases and J lost 10; bases outside the gene matches: 4. The germline V gene has CDR1 KGHSH and CDR2 LQKENI. The CDR3 is 12 amino acids. CDR3 protein: CASSIPGGKLFF. The CDR3 DNA follows: TGTGCCAGCTCAATACCAGGGGGAAAACTGTTTTTT.

The rearrangement joins TRBV28 to TRBJ2-1; D unclear. The CDR3 length is 12 residues. Germline CDR1 MDHEN, CDR2 SYDVKM. V lost 5 bases and J lost 14, with 16 bases in between. The CDR3 spells CASSHRLAAEFF. The CDR3 DNA sequence: TGTGCCAGCAGTCACCGGCTCGCGGCGGAGTTCTTC.

The chain combines TRBV9 with TRBJ1-2, with 9 bases matching TRBD1. In germline, CDR1 is SGDLS, CDR2 YYNGEE. There are 14 residues in the CDR3. V lost 4 bases to trimming and J lost 2 bases; unmatched junction nucleotides: 3. CDR3 bases: TGTGCCAGCAGCACCGGACAGGGGAACTATGGCTACACCTTC. It translates to CASSTGQGNYGYTF. Looking up the rest from reference TRBV9 and TRBJ1-2 gives the full variable domain: DSGVTQTPKHLITATGQRVTLRCSPRSGDLSVYWYQQSLDQGLQFLIQYYNGEERAKGNILERFSAQQFPDLHSELNLSSLELGDSALYFCASSTGQGNYGYTFGSGTRLTVV.

The V call is TRBV6-5, the J call TRBJ1-1; TRBD1 might be the D (6 bases). Per the germline V gene, CDR1 is MNHEY and CDR2 is SVGAGI. This CDR3 spans 15 amino acids. Trimming removed 6 bases from V and 0 bases from J, with 14 bases in between. CDR3 coding DNA: TGTGCCAGCAGGTCCTCAGGGGCGCTGAACACTGAAGCTTTCTTT. Residues: CASRSSGALNTEAFF.

The chain combines TRBV5-1 with TRBJ2-2; 9 bases agree with TRBD2. With V trimmed by 2 bases and J by 3 bases, 5 bases remained unmatched. The germline V gene has CDR1 SGHRS and CDR2 YFSETQ. The CDR3 is made up of 16 amino acids. CDR3 DNA: TGCGCCAGCAGCTTCTTAGCGGGGGACTACACCGGGGAGCTGTTTTTT. The encoded protein is CASSFLAGDYTGELFF. Filled out from reference TRBV5-1 and TRBJ2-2, the complete variable domain reads KAGVTQTPRYLIKTRGQQVTLSCSPISGHRSVSWYQQTPGQGLQFLFEYFSETQRNKGNFPGRFSGRQFSNSRSEMNVSTLELGDSALYLCASSFLAGDYTGELFFGEGSRLTVL.

The CDR3 loop is CASSGRDMNTEAFF. The DNA for the CDR3 is TGTGCCAGCAGTGGCAGGGATATGAACACTGAAGCTTTCTTT. This rearrangement joins TRBV2 to TRBJ1-1, with a weak D call TRBD1 (5 bases). In germline, CDR1 is SNHLY, CDR2 FYNNEI. The CDR3 has 14 residues. The V end lost 4 bases, the J end lost 0 bases, and 9 bases lay between the germline ends.

The chain has TRBV19 and TRBJ1-6, with TRBD1 matching over 8 bases. Trimming took 4 bases from V and 7 from J; bases not matched to a gene: 9. The CDR3 length is 16 residues. The germline CDR1 and CDR2 sequences are LNHDA and SQIVND (reference sequence). CDR3 bases: TGTGCCAGTAGTAAAGGACAGGGTTTGGGGAATTCACCCCTCCACTTT. This sequence encodes CASSKGQGLGNSPLHF.

The CDR3 protein is CASSLAASGSLTGELFF. In nucleotides, the CDR3 is TGCGCCAGCAGCTTGGCGGCTAGCGGGAGTCTCACCGGGGAGCTGTTTTTT. The rearrangement links TRBV5-1 to TRBJ2-2; 10 bases are a match to TRBD2. J lost 4 bases, V lost 0 bases, and 6 bases had no gene match. The CDR3 is made up of 17 amino acids. Germline CDR1 and CDR2: SGHRS and YFSETQ.

The V call is TRBV29-1, the J call TRBJ1-5; TRBD1 aligns across 11 bases. The CDR3 covers 15 residues. CDR1 is SQVTM, CDR2 ANQGSEA, per germline. After removal of 6 bases from V and 2 bases from J, the junction contained 6 bases not matched to a gene. CDR3 in DNA: TGCAGCGTCGGGACAGGGGGTACGGGCAATCAGCCCCAGCATTTT. Translating gives CSVGTGGTGNQPQHF. Supplemented by reference TRBV29-1 and TRBJ1-5, the full variable domain reads SAVISQKPSRDICQRGTSLTIQCQVDSQVTMMFWYRQQPGQSLTLIATANQGSEATYESGFVIDKFPISRPNLTFSTLTVSNMSPEDSSIYLCSVGTGGTGNQPQHFGDGTRLSIL.

The chain employs TRBV5-1 and TRBJ2-1; 7 bases are a match to TRBD2. V lost 4 bases and J lost 4; bases outside the gene matches: 11. The V gene's germline CDR1 is SGHRS and CDR2 YFSETQ. The CDR3 totals 16 residues. CDR3 sequence (DNA): TGCGCCAGCAGCCCTGGACGGACTAGTACTTACAATGAGCAGTTCTTC. Translated: CASSPGRTSTYNEQFF.

This clone was seen once. The CDR3 is CASNQGRDNEKLFF. For the CDR3, the DNA is TGTGCCAGCAACCAGGGAAGGGATAATGAAAAACTGTTTTTT. The chain recombines TRBV2 with TRBJ1-4, with a possible D match to TRBD1 (5 bases). This CDR3 contains 14 residues. Germline CDR1 SNHLY, CDR2 FYNNEI. Trimming cost V 7 bases and J 4 bases, with 13 bases left between them.